The clone carrying this T cell receptor (beta chain) was counted once. PCR involved 60 Vbeta and 13 Jbeta primers. Authors' processing steps: In a later analysis, some 10 million of tens of millions of unique beta chains occurred in at least two donors. Repertoires were generated with immunoSEQ multiplex PCR, while TCRdb's copy carries only in-frame clones and drops some. The V and J calls and the clone size are those of that table, but D and trimming were determined from the DNA. Of approximately 110,000 clones listed, over 60% are singletons. The data derive from a study of cytomegalovirus exposure and HLA in healthy donors. V was cut by 0 bases and J by 3 bases, with 13 bases left in between. The CDR3 covers 16 residues. The germline gives CDR1 MNHNS, CDR2 SASEGT.

Sequenced material: PBMCs. The chain has TRBV6-1 and TRBJ2-3; maybe TRBD2 (5 bases). The TCR sequence derives from a man aged 35 to 55 in good health and CMV-seropositive. The CDR3 sequence: CASSEADLDTTDTQYF. The DNA of the CDR3 is TGTGCCAGCAGTGAAGCGGACTTAGACACGACAGATACGCAGTATTTT.